The next 20 T cell receptor beta chains were all read from a single sample in a study of blood T cell repertoires in COVID-19. Here immunoSEQ multiplex PCR was the method, and the copy in TCRdb shows in-frame clones only, minus some. The sample consists of 250,000 to 400,000 clones, roughly nine tenths of them appearing once. What was sequenced was peripheral blood. These receptors were taken from a young woman with COVID-19, enrolled during active disease.

The chain employs TRBV28 and TRBJ2-1, with a possible D match to TRBD1 (6 bases). CDR3 length: 21 residues. V was pared by 4 bases and J by 5 bases, with 33 bases between. From germline, CDR1 is MDHEN and CDR2 SYDVKM. The CDR3 nucleotides read TGTGCCAGCAGTTCTGCCTACGGACAGCAGACATTTTGGAAGACGGACAATGAGCAGTTCTTC. Translation: CASSSAYGQQTFWKTDNEQFF.

V gene TRBV9 combines with J gene TRBJ1-3, with D perhaps matching TRBD1 (5 bases). Germline V gene sequence: CDR1 SGDLS, CDR2 YYNGEE. The CDR3 totals 16 residues. Between the trimmed V and J ends, which lost 0 bases and 0 bases, there was a span of 10 bases. The CDR3 region has the DNA TGTGCCAGCAGCGTAGCTACAGGAATCTCTGGAAACACCATATATTTT. This codes for CASSVATGISGNTIYF.

The chain joins TRBV5-1 to TRBJ2-7; 9 positions agree with TRBD1. J was trimmed by 6 bases and V by 4 bases; bases with no gene match: 11. Germline V CDR1 and CDR2: SGHRS, YFSETQ. CDR3 length: 15 residues. As DNA, the CDR3 is TGCGCCAGCAGCCTATACCGGGACAGGGCCCTCGAGCAGTACTTC. Protein product: CASSLYRDRALEQYF.

V gene TRBV12-3 or TRBV12-4 combines with J gene TRBJ2-1; D is undetermined. V lost 3 bases, J lost 8 bases, and 5 bases lay in between. The CDR3 has 11 residues. In nucleotides, the CDR3 is TGTGCCAGCAGTTTTCTAGATGAGCAGTTCTTC. Translating gives CASSFLDEQFF.

This sequence joins TRBV7-3 and TRBJ2-5; maybe TRBD1 (5 bases). CDR3 length: 15 amino acids. V lost 5 bases and J 4 bases, leaving 17 bases between the germline ends. CDR1 SGHTA and CDR2 FQGTGA come from the germline V gene. The CDR3 spells CASSANVGVAETQYF. CDR3 sequence (DNA): TGTGCCAGCAGCGCTAATGTAGGGGTTGCAGAGACCCAGTACTTC.

This clone was counted ten times or more. The chain has TRBV14 and TRBJ1-1, with a possible D match to TRBD1 (6 bases). Germline V gene sequence: CDR1 SGHDN, CDR2 FVKESK. The V and J ends lost 1 base and 4 bases respectively, with 19 bases between them. The CDR3 spans 17 residues. This CDR3 is CASSQAAGNRATTEAFF. The DNA of the CDR3 is TGTGCCAGCAGCCAAGCCGCTGGAAACAGGGCGACCACTGAAGCTTTCTTT. The whole variable domain, filled in from reference TRBV14 and TRBJ1-1, reads EAGVTQFPSHSVIEKGQTVTLRCDPISGHDNLYWYRRVMGKEIKFLLHFVKESKQDESGMPNNRFLAERTGGTYSTLKVQPAELEDSGVYFCASSQAAGNRATTEAFFGQGTRLTVV.

In this sample, this clone turned up once. The chain joins TRBV15 to TRBJ1-3; perhaps TRBD1 as D (6 bases). The germline CDR1 and CDR2 sequences are LNHNV and YYDKDF (reference sequence). V lost 1 base and J 1 base, leaving 11 bases between the germline ends. The CDR3 runs 16 residues. The DNA of the CDR3 is TGTGCCACCAGCAGAGCAGGGGACCTTTCTGGAAACACCATATATTTT. It yields the protein CATSRAGDLSGNTIYF.

This chain links TRBV4-2 with TRBJ2-7; TRBD2 matches 8 bases. Germline lookup yields CDR1 LGHNA and CDR2 YNFKEQ. Germline trimming cut 2 bases from V and 6 bases from J; bases unmatched to any gene: 12. The CDR3 consists of 16 residues. CDR3 region: CASSQHKGTSHLEQYF. Here the CDR3 DNA reads TGTGCCAGCAGCCAACATAAAGGGACTAGTCACCTCGAGCAGTACTTC.

The chain is built from TRBV4-2 and TRBJ1-5; D is possibly TRBD1 (6 bases). The ends were cut back, 0 bases at V and 7 bases at J, with 13 bases in the middle. Germline loops: CDR1 LGHNA, CDR2 YNFKEQ. The CDR3 has 15 residues. The CDR3 coding sequence is TGTGCCAGCAGCCAAGAAATGGGGGGGGGCCAGCCCCAGCATTTT. Its protein product is CASSQEMGGGQPQHF.

V is TRBV19 and J is TRBJ1-5; TRBD1 agrees at 8 bases. Germline V gene data show CDR1 as LNHDA and CDR2 as SQIVND (reference sequence). V shed 6 bases, J shed 0 bases, and the junction held 4 bases outside the gene matches. The CDR3 loop spans 15 amino acids. The DNA of the CDR3 is TGTGCCAGTAGGCCGGGACAGGATAGCAATCAGCCCCAGCATTTT. This translates into CASRPGQDSNQPQHF. Full variable domain (missing parts from reference TRBV19 and TRBJ1-5): DGGITQSPKYLFRKEGQNVTLSCEQNLNHDAMYWYRQDPGQGLRLIYYSQIVNDFQKGDIAEGYSVSREKKESFPLTVTSAQKNPTAFYLCASRPGQDSNQPQHFGDGTRLSIL.

V is TRBV10-3 and J is TRBJ1-6; unclear D gene. The V gene lost 0 bases and the J gene lost 4 bases, with 7 bases spanning the gap. The germline V gene encodes CDR1 ENHRY and CDR2 SYGVKD. This CDR3 has 15 amino acids. The CDR3 spells CAISESTYYNSPLHF. The CDR3 DNA reads as TGTGCCATCAGTGAGTCAACTTATTATAATTCACCCCTCCACTTT.

J is TRBJ1-2 and V is TRBV6-5; D might be TRBD1 (6 bases). Germline lookup yields CDR1 MNHEY and CDR2 SVGAGI. The CDR3 has 11 residues. V was trimmed by 8 bases and J by 8 bases, leaving 12 bases between them. The CDR3 protein is CASVGGGGYTF. For the CDR3, the DNA is TGTGCCAGCGTAGGGGGGGGAGGCTACACCTTC.

The V gene is TRBV24-1, the J gene TRBJ1-2; 7 bases map to TRBD1. V shed 4 bases and J 5 bases; nucleotides not matched to a gene: 6. Germline CDR1 reads KGHDR; CDR2 reads SFDVKD. This CDR3 has 14 residues. CDR3 residues: CATSDSDRLYGYTF. The CDR3 region has the DNA TGTGCCACCAGTGACTCGGACAGGTTATATGGCTACACCTTC.

CDR3 sequence reads: CATQRGPGYNEQFF. The CDR3 region has the DNA TGTGCCACCCAGCGGGGACCCGGGTACAATGAGCAGTTCTTC. This chain links TRBV27 with TRBJ2-1, with TRBD2 identical over 7 bases. J gave up 4 bases and V 10 bases, and 10 bases lay outside the gene matches. Germline V CDR1 and CDR2: MNHEY, SMNVEV (reference sequence). The length of the CDR3 is 14 residues.

The sample holds many counts of this clone. The chain has TRBV19 and TRBJ2-3, with TRBD1 matching over 8 bases. V dropped 6 bases and J dropped 6; count of bases not matched to a gene: 17. Germline V gene sequence: CDR1 LNHDA, CDR2 SQIVND (reference sequence). CDR3 length equals 17 residues. The CDR3 DNA is TGTGCCAGTAGCCGATCCGGGACAGGTAATACAGAGGATACGCAGTATTTT. This sequence encodes CASSRSGTGNTEDTQYF.

The rearrangement links TRBV5-4 to TRBJ2-5; 10 nucleotides align to TRBD2. Germline V gives CDR1 SGHNT, CDR2 YYREEE (reference sequence). The ends lost 2 bases at V and 1 base at J; junction bases unmatched: 14. The CDR3 is made up of 19 amino acids. The DNA for the CDR3 is TGTGCCAGCAGCTTATTCGGGGCTAGCGGGAGAGGGACCCAAGAGACCCAGTACTTC. Its translation is CASSLFGASGRGTQETQYF.

The chain links TRBV3-1 (or the pseudogene TRBV3-2) to TRBJ2-1; 9 nucleotides agree with TRBD2. Germline values: CDR1 LGHDT, CDR2 YNNKEL (reference sequence). Trimming at V came to 1 base and at J to 4 bases, leaving 2 bases not matched to a gene. The CDR3 totals 15 residues. CDR3: CASSQVAGAYNEQFF. The CDR3 coding sequence is TGTGCCAGCAGCCAAGTAGCGGGAGCTTACAATGAGCAGTTCTTC.

The V gene is TRBV27, the J gene TRBJ2-7, with D maybe TRBD1 (6 bases). Trimming left V 6 bases short and J 0 bases short, with 15 bases between. Germline assignment: CDR1 MNHEY and CDR2 SMNVEV (reference sequence). The CDR3 spans 15 residues. The CDR3: CASSDTGKSSYEQYF. The CDR3 nucleotides read TGTGCCAGCAGCGATACAGGGAAGAGCTCCTACGAGCAGTACTTC.

The V call is TRBV12-3 or TRBV12-4, the J call TRBJ2-7; D perhaps matches TRBD2 (5 bases). The CDR3 runs to 13 residues. The V and J ends lost 5 bases and 3 bases respectively, with 11 bases between them. CDR3 DNA sequence: TGTGCCAGCAGTCGAGGGCAGAACTACGAGCAGTACTTC. Its protein is CASSRGQNYEQYF.

This clone appeared once. The CDR3 here is CASSEGRRAYGYTF. The CDR3 bases are TGTGCCAGCAGTGAAGGTCGCAGGGCCTATGGCTACACCTTC. The J gene is TRBJ1-2, the V gene TRBV6-1, with D tentatively TRBD1 (5 bases). CDR1 MNHNS and CDR2 SASEGT come from the germline V gene. V lost 1 base to trimming and J lost 4 bases, with 10 bases between them. This CDR3 region has 14 residues.